This TCR beta chain was identified during a study of a mutant IDH1 vaccine in newly diagnosed glioma. Study summary: Averaging roughly 40 years of age, treated patients were approximately 62% male and about 38% female.

Regarding this clone: Its target is unknown.

Generated by immunoSEQ multiplex PCR, the TCRdb table keeps only in-frame clones and is missing some. Of around 63,000 clones in the sample, approximately 91% were seen once. This CDR3 region has 16 residues. Germline V CDR1 and CDR2: SGHTS, YDEGEE. Trimming left V 3 bases short and J 7 bases short, with 20 bases between. Study-level results: Vaccination induced immune responses in around 93% of patients. Apparently unrelated to pseudoprogression were changes in the top peripheral T cell clonotypes.

The time point is: baseline, week 1 (first vaccination visit). Indicated treatment: pre-vaccination baseline after standard-of-care therapy. This sample comprised PBMCs, obtained from a glioma patient treated with radiotherapy, temozolomide or both. The receptor's source is a man aged 50-59 years with glioma. The chain has TRBV5-8 and TRBJ2-1, with a tentative D call TRBD2 (7 bases). CDR3 DNA sequence: TGTGCCAGCAGCTCCTCCGGGGGGCGAATCGTTAATGAGCAGTTCTTC. Translation gives CASSSSGGRIVNEQFF.